This TCR beta chain was recorded in a study of OX40 agonist ivuxolimab in advanced cancers. About the research overall: Patients got intravenous ivuxolimab at 0.01 to 10 mg/kg every 2 weeks. Findings and limits, study-wide: Patients with a partial response at 0.1-3.0 mg/kg had among the lowest clonal expansion.

Blood got drawn at baseline, again on cycle 4 day 1, and then on cycle 7 day 1. Trimming stripped 4 bases from V and 3 bases from J, with 10 bases between. In germline, CDR1 is SGDLS, CDR2 YYNGEE. CDR3 length equals 13 residues. Some clones are missing from TCRdb's copy, which holds only in-frame ones; the method was immunoSEQ multiplex PCR. Of some 60,000 clones in the sample, less than 95% are singletons; the top ten hold about 13%. In regard to this clone: The antigen remains undetermined.

The chain combines TRBV9 with TRBJ2-5; no firm D call. The TCR was taken from an adult with an advanced solid tumor such as melanoma, head and neck, liver or kidney cancer. The input for sequencing was CD4+ or CD8+ T cells sorted from blood, taken in a trial of the OX40 agonist ivuxolimab. The CDR3 reads CASSPQLEETQYF. CDR3 sequence (DNA): TGTGCCAGCAGCCCGCAGTTGGAAGAGACCCAGTACTTC.